This section outlines one T cell receptor beta chain sequence together with its context. This receptor's antigen is unknown. Base quality data are lacking; no much larger clone is found one base away. The sample belongs to a study of T cell repertoires in cytomegalovirus infection (dated by TCRdb to about 2019). Some background on the complete study: The peptide stimulations were aimed at well-studied HLA-B-restricted epitopes as well as recently identified HLA-C-restricted CMV epitopes, whose presentation resists viral immunomodulation. Donor HLA type was relevant to the analysis, as public TCR beta signatures indicated carriage of CMV infection together with the matching HLA type. Findings and caveats that apply to the study as a whole: The ex vivo response was dominated by HLA-C-restricted CMV-specific TCR beta clonotypes, and the single most frequent clonotype in two of eight donors was supplied by these HLA-C-restricted clonotypes. In both this cohort and an independent 352-donor cohort, the cumulative frequency of public TCR beta family members distinguished carriers of CMV infection plus the relevant HLA type.

In light of the paper, this sample's treatment or condition label describes: in vitro stimulation with specific CMV peptide epitopes to enrich CMV-specific T cells. Reads for this sample came from an Illumina HiSeq 1500. TCRdb applied fastp at Q25 and MiXCR to the public reads, then kept only in-frame beta chains. For every CDR3 protein sequence, its rows merge into one entry that carries the most common genes and DNA. Counted in this sample were approximately 990,000 distinct CDR3 sequences; approximately 31% of them appeared once. The ten largest account for roughly 13% of the sample. The sequence was collected from a human donor in good health (CMV status not recorded). Some clones in this sample may be carry-over from other donors' samples. The sample was cultured CD8+ T cells from PBMCs, taken from culture after CMV antigen stimulation.

The CDR3 in this case is CAISEASTGISYEQYF. The nucleotides read TGTGCCATCAGTGAGGCTTCGACAGGGATCTCCTACGAGCAGTACTTC. Rearrangement joined TRBV10-3 to TRBJ2-7; TRBD1 agrees with 7 junctional bases. Here V drops 2 bases and J drops 0 bases, and the junction holds 7 bases not matched to any gene. From its cysteine to its phenylalanine, the CDR3 spans 16 amino acids. The CDR3 DNA has 48 bases and is translated from base 1. The germline V gene yields ENHRY for CDR1 and SYGVKD for CDR2.